Below are 2 T cell receptor beta chains sequenced from a single sample in a study of blood T cells in healthy people across ages. Primers used in a second PCR of about 7 to 12 cycles were a sample-barcoded 5' primer and a J-beta primer mix. MiXCR, run by TCRdb on the 5' RACE reads, gives a single entry per CDR3 protein. The sample carries roughly 900,000 distinct CDR3 sequences, about 48% recorded once. The source material was blood. Receptor source: a man in his thirties or forties in good health.

V and J are TRBV20-1 and TRBJ1-2; 11 bases are a match to TRBD1. CDR1 and CDR2 (germline): DFQATT, SNEGSKA (reference sequence). The V gene end was trimmed by 5 bases and the J gene end by 4 bases; junction bases not matched to a gene: 9. The CDR3 runs to 15 residues. CDR3 loop: CSASAGTGGLYGYTF. As DNA, the CDR3 is TGCAGTGCTTCGGCCGGGACAGGGGGACTCTATGGCTACACCTTC.

The table lists this clonotype with a few counts. The rearrangement joins TRBV7-6 to TRBJ2-7; the D gene is possibly TRBD2 (6 bases). This CDR3 has 15 amino acids. In germline, CDR1 is SGHVS, CDR2 FNYEAQ. Deletions cut 2 bases from V and 4 bases from J, with 15 bases between. The CDR3 DNA follows: TGTGCCAGCAGCTTAACCCAGCAGGGAGGTTACGAGCAGTACTTC. Amino acid sequence: CASSLTQQGGYEQYF.